The next 26 T cell receptor beta chains were all read from a single sample in a study of cytomegalovirus exposure and HLA in healthy donors. The PCR ran on 60 Vbeta and 13 Jbeta primers. Here immunoSEQ multiplex PCR was the method, and the copy in TCRdb shows in-frame clones only, minus some. The profile shows about 110,000 clones, more than 65% of them singletons. Sequencing used PBMCs. The receptors here all came from a boy younger than 18 in good health and CMV-seronegative.

This clone was detected only a few times. The V and J genes are TRBV7-2 and TRBJ2-7, with D unclear. The ends were cut back, 4 bases at V and 7 bases at J, with 8 bases in the middle. The CDR3 runs 11 residues. Germline loops: CDR1 SGHTA, CDR2 FQGNSA. The CDR3 DNA reads TGTGCCAGCAGCTCCGGCAGGGAGCAGTACTTC. It encodes CASSSGREQYF.

The chain uses TRBV6-5 and TRBJ2-3; TRBD1 matches at 7 bases. With V trimmed by 7 bases and J by 2 bases, 9 bases remained unmatched. CDR1 is MNHEY and CDR2 is SVGAGI in the germline V gene. This CDR3 contains 15 residues. The CDR3 nucleotides are TGTGCCAGCATGGTGCGACAGGGCCCCACAGATACGCAGTATTTT. Translating gives CASMVRQGPTDTQYF.

The rearrangement joins TRBV19 to TRBJ1-5, with 7 bases identical to TRBD1. Trimming removed 3 bases from V and 8 bases from J; junction bases left unmatched: 25. Per the germline V gene, CDR1 is LNHDA and CDR2 is SQIVND (reference sequence). CDR3 size: 20 residues. The CDR3 loop is CASSIYGGLGAYRGGEPQHF. The CDR3 region has the DNA TGTGCCAGTAGTATTTATGGGGGGTTGGGGGCATACAGGGGTGGAGAGCCCCAGCATTTT.

The gene calls are TRBV11-2 and TRBJ1-4; TRBD1 agrees at 7 bases. After removal of 2 bases from V and 10 bases from J, the junction contained 7 bases not matched to a gene. Germline V gene lookup returns CDR1 SGHAT and CDR2 FQNNGV. The CDR3 contains 14 residues. CDR3 loop: CASSLPGTVGKLFF. In DNA, the CDR3 is TGTGCCAGCAGCTTACCTGGGACAGTTGGAAAACTGTTTTTT.

The genes are TRBV15 and TRBJ1-5; 7 bases agree with TRBD1. The V segment lost 0 bases and the J segment 10 bases; nucleotides outside the gene matches: 15. The CDR3 sequence is 17 residues long. Germline CDR1 is LNHNV and CDR2 is YYDKDF (reference sequence). The CDR3 loop reads CATSRDLVVTGNLPQHF. The CDR3 DNA reads as TGTGCCACCAGCAGAGATCTGGTCGTGACAGGGAATCTCCCCCAGCATTTT.

There are a few counts of this clone. The chain uses TRBV4-1 and TRBJ1-6; possible D gene TRBD1, 5 bases. The CDR3 covers 16 residues. Trimming took 1 base from V and 6 from J, leaving 13 bases between them. Per germline, CDR1 MGHRA and CDR2 YSYEKL. The CDR3: CASSQGVQGANSPLHF. For the CDR3, the DNA is TGCGCCAGCAGCCAAGGGGTTCAAGGGGCTAATTCACCCCTCCACTTT.

The chain links TRBV28 to TRBJ1-3; TRBD1 matches at 8 bases. The CDR3 runs to 16 residues. The germline V gene has CDR1 MDHEN and CDR2 SYDVKM. Germline trimming cut 6 bases from V and 0 bases from J; bases unmatched to any gene: 7. CDR3 sequence: CASSYPGQGSGNTIYF. The CDR3 coding sequence is TGTGCCAGCAGCTATCCTGGACAGGGCTCTGGAAACACCATATATTTT.

The chain employs TRBV15 and TRBJ2-3; weak D call: TRBD1 (6 bases). V was shortened by 1 base and J by 2 bases, with 16 bases between the two germline ends. The CDR3 length is 17 residues. From germline, CDR1 is LNHNV and CDR2 YYDKDF (reference sequence). CDR3 sequence (DNA): TGTGCCACCAGCAGAGCACGGGACACCTTATTCACAGATACGCAGTATTTT. This encodes CATSRARDTLFTDTQYF. Together with reference TRBV15 and TRBJ2-3, the CDR3 gives the full variable domain: DAMVIQNPRYQVTQFGKPVTLSCSQTLNHNVMYWYQQKSSQAPKLLFHYYDKDFNNEADTPDNFQSRRPNTSFCFLDIRSPGLGDTAMYLCATSRARDTLFTDTQYFGPGTRLTVL.

The rearrangement uses TRBV19 and TRBJ1-5, with D possibly being TRBD1 (6 bases). The CDR3 sequence is 14 residues long. Germline values: CDR1 LNHDA, CDR2 SQIVND (reference sequence). V was pared by 3 bases and J by 4 bases, with 10 bases between. The CDR3 DNA reads as TGTGCCAGTAGTATCTACGGACAGAATCAGCCCCAGCATTTT. Protein product: CASSIYGQNQPQHF.

The chain combines TRBV25-1 with TRBJ2-7, with D possibly TRBD1 on 5 matching bases. V was pared by 3 bases and J by 3 bases, with 9 bases between. The CDR3 loop spans 13 amino acids. Germline CDR1 and CDR2: MGHDK and SYGVNS. The CDR3 coding sequence is TGTGCCAGCAGTGACTCTGGACACTACGAGCAGTACTTC. Its protein is CASSDSGHYEQYF.

The chain links TRBV10-1 to TRBJ1-1; 8 bases are a match to TRBD1. This CDR3 has 15 amino acids. Germline-derived CDR1 and CDR2 are WNHNN and SYGVQD (reference sequence). V lost 6 bases to trimming and J lost 0 bases; unmatched junction nucleotides: 6. Written as DNA, the CDR3 is TGCGCCAGCAGGGAGACAGGGGACTTGAACACTGAAGCTTTCTTT. Its protein is CASRETGDLNTEAFF.

The chain joins TRBV5-4 to TRBJ2-3; perhaps TRBD2 as D (6 bases). The CDR3 consists of 15 residues. V shed 5 bases and J shed 2 bases, with 15 bases lying between them. Germline V lookup: CDR1 SGHNT, CDR2 YYREEE (reference sequence). The CDR3 DNA sequence: TGTGCCAGCAGTCCCCGGGGACTTCTCACAGATACGCAGTATTTT. It encodes CASSPRGLLTDTQYF.

The chain recombines TRBV9 with TRBJ2-1; a possible D gene is TRBD2 (6 bases). Germline loops: CDR1 SGDLS, CDR2 YYNGEE. V gave up 3 bases and J gave up 5 bases, with 15 bases separating them. This CDR3 has 15 amino acids. The CDR3 sequence is CASSGRDSPHNEQFF. The CDR3 coding sequence is TGTGCCAGCAGCGGCCGGGACTCACCGCACAATGAGCAGTTCTTC.

This chain uses TRBV4-1 with TRBJ1-5, with 10 positions matching TRBD1. Germline-derived CDR1 and CDR2 are MGHRA and YSYEKL. Trimming took 8 bases from V and 0 from J; bases not matched to a gene: 16. CDR3 length: 19 amino acids. Here the CDR3 DNA reads TGCGCCAGCGGAATAAGTCCGGGACAGGGGCTCCATAGCAATCAGCCCCAGCATTTT. It is translated as CASGISPGQGLHSNQPQHF.

The genes are TRBV16 and TRBJ1-5, with unresolved D. The CDR3 has 14 residues. The germline V gene encodes CDR1 KGHSY and CDR2 FQNENV. Trimming stripped 5 bases from V and 1 base from J, with 9 bases between. The CDR3 DNA reads as TGTGCCAGCAGCGACTATTACAGCAATCAGCCCCAGCATTTT. It translates to CASSDYYSNQPQHF.

The chain recombines TRBV9 with TRBJ2-5, with TRBD2 identical over 8 bases. After removal of 0 bases from V and 5 bases from J, the junction contained 9 bases not matched to a gene. Germline V gives CDR1 SGDLS, CDR2 YYNGEE. This CDR3 comprises 16 residues. CDR3 DNA sequence: TGTGCCAGCAGCGTAGACCCCCAGCGGGAGTGGGAGACCCAGTACTTC. It is translated as CASSVDPQREWETQYF.

The V and J genes are TRBV27 and TRBJ2-7; D might be TRBD2 (5 bases). The germline CDR1 and CDR2 sequences are MNHEY and SMNVEV (reference sequence). Between the trimmed V and J ends, which lost 2 bases and 0 bases, there was a span of 11 bases. This CDR3 comprises 15 residues. The CDR3 bases are TGTGCCAGCAGTTTAGGGAGCGAAGGCTCCTACGAGCAGTACTTC. It translates to CASSLGSEGSYEQYF.

The rearrangement uses TRBV6-4 and TRBJ1-4, with D maybe TRBD1 (6 bases). This CDR3 comprises 15 residues. Trimming left V 5 bases short and J 3 bases short, with 13 bases between. CDR1 MRHNA and CDR2 SNTAGT come from the germline V gene. As DNA, the CDR3 is TGTGCCAGCAGTTCTTCAGGGGCAGCTAATGAAAAACTGTTTTTT. The encoded protein is CASSSSGAANEKLFF.

CDR3 sequence: CASSGYRGLGTEAFF. The CDR3 coding sequence is TGCGCCAGCAGCGGATACAGGGGTTTGGGCACTGAAGCTTTCTTT. J is TRBJ1-1 and V is TRBV5-1, with 7 bases aligning to TRBD1. Looked up from germline, CDR1 is SGHRS and CDR2 is YFSETQ. V gave up 4 bases and J gave up 4 bases; unmatched junction bases: 10. The CDR3 length is 15 residues.

On this clone itself: The junction departs from germline at one end; a sequencing error may be responsible. This rearrangement joins TRBV7-7 to TRBJ2-1, with 10 bases aligning to TRBD2. The germline V gene encodes CDR1 SSHAT and CDR2 FNYEAQ (reference sequence). This CDR3 contains 17 residues. Written as DNA, the CDR3 is TGTGCTAGCAGCGCACATACCGGGACTAGCGCTTACAATGAGCAGTTCTTC. It specifies CASSAHTGTSAYNEQFF.

V is TRBV5-4 and J is TRBJ2-7; D remains unclear. Germline CDR1 and CDR2: SGHNT and YYREEE (reference sequence). The V end lost 2 bases, the J end lost 0 bases, and 3 bases lay between the germline ends. The CDR3 runs 12 residues. The CDR3 protein is CASSFHSYEQYF. CDR3 in DNA: TGTGCCAGCAGCTTTCACTCCTACGAGCAGTACTTC.

The gene calls are TRBV7-9 and TRBJ2-7; maybe TRBD2 (5 bases). In germline, CDR1 is SEHNR, CDR2 FQNEAQ (reference sequence). The CDR3 sequence is 15 residues long. Between the trimmed V and J ends, which lost 5 bases and 7 bases, there was a span of 21 bases. The CDR3: CASSLHRDNFWEQYF. The CDR3 DNA reads TGTGCCAGCAGCCTCCACCGGGATAACTTCTGGGAGCAGTACTTC.

V is TRBV2 and J is TRBJ1-1; 11 bases fit TRBD1. Germline values: CDR1 SNHLY, CDR2 FYNNEI. After removal of 9 bases from V and 3 bases from J, the junction contained 3 bases not matched to a gene. The CDR3 consists of 13 residues. The DNA of the CDR3 is TGTGCCAGGGACAGGGGGCGAGACACTGAAGCTTTCTTT. The encoded protein is CARDRGRDTEAFF.

V is TRBV12-5 and J is TRBJ1-2, with 7 bases fitting TRBD1. The CDR3 runs 15 residues. V shed 0 bases, J shed 4 bases, and the junction held 5 bases outside the gene matches. Germline-derived CDR1 and CDR2 are LGHNT and FRNRAP. CDR3: CASGLVQGHSYGYTF. Written as DNA, the CDR3 is TGTGCTAGTGGTTTGGTACAGGGGCACAGCTATGGCTACACCTTC.

The gene calls are TRBV19 and TRBJ1-5; D not certain. The V end was cut by 5 bases, the J end by 0 bases, with 8 bases between. The CDR3 is 14 residues long. The germline CDR1 and CDR2 sequences are LNHDA and SQIVND (reference sequence). The CDR3 DNA follows: TGTGCCAGTAGTGTCTTAAATAGCAATCAGCCCCAGCATTTT. Translation gives CASSVLNSNQPQHF.

This clone turned up a few times. The chain combines TRBV6-1 with TRBJ1-4; D gene unclear. Germline-derived CDR1 and CDR2 are MNHNS and SASEGT. Between the trimmed V and J ends, which lost 7 bases and 5 bases, there was a span of 8 bases. This CDR3 contains 12 residues. The CDR3 DNA is TGTGCCAGCAAGTGGAGGAATGAAAAACTGTTTTTT. This translates into CASKWRNEKLFF.